The 18 T cell receptor beta chains given below trace back to one sample, sequenced in a study of shared clonotypes between healthy human individuals. Repertoires were generated with immunoSEQ multiplex PCR, while TCRdb's copy carries only in-frame clones and drops some. This table holds about 2 million clones, around 96% found once. Naive CD8 cells were CD45RO-negative, positively selected for CCR7, excluding terminally differentiated effector memory CD45RA+ cells. The sequencing input was naive CD8+ T cells sorted from blood. The receptors stem from a man younger than 30 in good health.

On this clone itself: The identical CDR3 is also encoded by other nucleotide sequences in the sample. The V gene is TRBV11-1, the J gene TRBJ2-7, with D maybe TRBD2 (5 bases). Deletions cut 2 bases from V and 0 bases from J, with 8 bases between. The CDR3 spans 14 residues. Germline loops: CDR1 SGHAT, CDR2 FQDESV (reference sequence). The CDR3 nucleotides read TGTGCCAGCAGCTTAAGTGGGAGCTCCTACGAGCAGTACTTC. It translates to CASSLSGSSYEQYF.

Concerning this clone itself: Other DNA variants within this sample encode the same CDR3. The chain is built from TRBV9 and TRBJ2-3; D may be TRBD1 or TRBD2 (5 bases each). V was clipped by 0 bases and J by 4 bases, with 9 bases between them. The CDR3 covers 14 residues. The germline gives CDR1 SGDLS, CDR2 YYNGEE. DNA for the CDR3: TGTGCCAGCAGCGTAGGAGGGGCCCCAGATACGCAGTATTTT. As protein: CASSVGGAPDTQYF.

The chain links TRBV6-5 to TRBJ2-5; 9 bases line up with TRBD2. CDR3 size: 16 residues. CDR1 and CDR2 (germline): MNHEY, SVGAGI. V lost 2 bases to trimming and J lost 0 bases; unmatched junction nucleotides: 4. CDR3 protein: CASSYGSGGNQETQYF. DNA for the CDR3: TGTGCCAGCAGTTACGGTAGCGGGGGCAACCAAGAGACCCAGTACTTC.

The chain combines TRBV11-2 with TRBJ2-1; a weak D match, TRBD1 (5 bases). The CDR3 is 16 residues long. The germline V gene encodes CDR1 SGHAT and CDR2 FQNNGV. V lost 5 bases and J lost 4, with 18 bases in between. For the CDR3, the DNA is TGTGCCAGCAGCGACGAGGACACCTTTACGTACAATGAGCAGTTCTTC. Translating it yields CASSDEDTFTYNEQFF. The full variable domain, with the rest looked up from reference TRBV11-2 and TRBJ2-1, is EAGVAQSPRYKIIEKRQSVAFWCNPISGHATLYWYQQILGQGPKLLIQFQNNGVVDDSQLPKDRFSAERLKGVDSTLKIQPAKLEDSAVYLCASSDEDTFTYNEQFFGPGTRLTVL.

This clone was detected only once. The CDR3 here is CASSTGTGHNYGYTF. CDR3 DNA sequence: TGTGCCAGCAGCACCGGGACGGGGCATAACTATGGCTACACCTTC. This chain links TRBV2 with TRBJ1-2, with D possibly matching TRBD1 (5 bases). The CDR3 covers 15 residues. Germline V gives CDR1 SNHLY, CDR2 FYNNEI. V was trimmed by 6 bases and J by 1 base, leaving 15 bases between them.

The chain employs TRBV5-6 and TRBJ2-1, with D perhaps TRBD1 (6 bases). Germline CDR1 and CDR2: SGHDT and YYEEEE. The CDR3 contains 12 residues. V lost 7 bases to trimming and J lost 12 bases, with 17 bases between them. The CDR3 loop reads CASVLGASGQFF. In DNA form, the CDR3 reads TGTGCCAGCGTCCTGGGGGCCTCTGGGCAGTTCTTC. Looking up the rest from reference TRBV5-6 and TRBJ2-1 gives the full variable domain: DAGVTQSPTHLIKTRGQQVTLRCSPKSGHDTVSWYQQALGQGPQFIFQYYEEEERQRGNFPDRFSGHQFPNYSSELNVNALLLGDSALYLCASVLGASGQFFGPGTRLTVL.

This chain joins TRBV9 and TRBJ2-5; no firm D call. V was cut by 3 bases and J by 6 bases, with 12 bases left in between. Germline CDR1 and CDR2: SGDLS and YYNGEE. The CDR3 is made up of 13 amino acids. The CDR3 sequence: CASSGSGLQTQYF. In DNA, the CDR3 is TGTGCCAGCAGCGGCTCGGGTCTGCAGACCCAGTACTTC.

The chain recombines TRBV13 with TRBJ1-6; TRBD1 is a possible D gene (6 bases). This CDR3 has 19 residues. Germline V CDR1 and CDR2: PRHDT, FYEKMQ (reference sequence). Trimming took off 1 base at V and 2 bases at J, with 18 bases between the two ends. This chain's CDR3 is CASSLESGAEPPYNSPLHF. As DNA, the CDR3 is TGTGCCAGCAGCTTAGAATCAGGGGCAGAGCCACCCTATAATTCACCCCTCCACTTT.

J is TRBJ2-7 and V is TRBV7-3; TRBD2 aligns across 9 bases. The length of the CDR3 is 15 residues. V shed 3 bases, J shed 7 bases, and the junction held 10 bases outside the gene matches. Germline V gene data show CDR1 as SGHTA and CDR2 as FQGTGA. The CDR3 sequence: CASSFSGGSGWEQYF. As DNA, the CDR3 is TGTGCCAGCAGCTTTAGCGGGGGTTCCGGTTGGGAGCAGTACTTC.

This rearrangement joins TRBV9 to TRBJ2-5; D may be TRBD2 (6 bases). Germline CDR1 is SGDLS and CDR2 is YYNGEE. Between the trimmed V and J ends, which lost 3 bases and 0 bases, there was a span of 15 bases. The CDR3 has 16 amino acids. The DNA of the CDR3 is TGTGCCAGCAGCGGCCCCGGAGGAGGGGACCAAGAGACCCAGTACTTC. Translating it yields CASSGPGGGDQETQYF.

The chain couples TRBV7-2 to TRBJ2-7; 7 bases match TRBD1. The J segment lost 12 bases and the V segment lost 1 base, leaving 6 bases of the junction unmatched. CDR1 SGHTA and CDR2 FQGNSA come from the germline V gene. The CDR3 is 12 amino acids. The CDR3 protein is CASSLETGTPYF. The DNA of the CDR3 is TGTGCCAGCAGCTTAGAGACAGGGACCCCGTACTTC. Using reference TRBV7-2 and TRBJ2-7 for the parts outside the CDR3, the full variable domain is GAGVSQSPSNKVTEKGKDVELRCDPISGHTALYWYRQSLGQGLEFLIYFQGNSAPDKSGLPSDRFSAERTGGSVSTLTIQRTQQEDSAVYLCASSLETGTPYFGPGTRLTVT.

V and J are TRBV6-5 and TRBJ2-7; tentatively, D is TRBD1 (5 bases). This CDR3 is 14 amino acids long. Germline CDR1 MNHEY, CDR2 SVGAGI. Trimming removed 0 bases at V and 3 bases at J, with 9 bases between. In nucleotides, the CDR3 is TGTGCCAGCAGTTACTCCCTCCAGGGCTACGAGCAGTACTTC. Protein product: CASSYSLQGYEQYF.

The genes are TRBV4-1 and TRBJ1-5; TRBD1 matches 10 bases. Looked up from germline, CDR1 is MGHRA and CDR2 is YSYEKL. V was clipped by 6 bases and J by 0 bases; unmatched bases: 5. This CDR3 is built from 16 residues. Written as DNA, the CDR3 is TGCGCCAGCAGTGTAGACAGGGGGCTTAGCAATCAGCCCCAGCATTTT. Protein: CASSVDRGLSNQPQHF.

This clone occurred once. The chain carries TRBV27 and TRBJ1-1, with D hard to call. V lost 1 base and J 3 bases, leaving 6 bases between the germline ends. Looked up from germline, CDR1 is MNHEY and CDR2 is SMNVEV (reference sequence). The CDR3 runs to 13 residues. CDR3 amino acids: CASSLYADTEAFF. CDR3 nucleotides: TGTGCCAGCAGTTTATACGCAGACACTGAAGCTTTCTTT.

This clone has just a few counts. This chain links TRBV27 with TRBJ1-2; weak D call: TRBD1 (5 bases). Germline V CDR1 and CDR2: MNHEY, SMNVEV (reference sequence). V was shortened by 0 bases and J by 2 bases, with 10 bases between the two germline ends. The CDR3 contains 15 residues. This chain's CDR3 is CASSLSRGQNYGYTF. CDR3 nucleotides: TGTGCCAGCAGTTTATCAAGGGGCCAAAACTATGGCTACACCTTC.

The CDR3 nucleotides are TGTGCCAGCAGCCGTTGGACAGGGGAGCGGGAACCGACCTACGAGCAGTACTTC. It encodes CASSRWTGEREPTYEQYF. J is TRBJ2-7 and V is TRBV7-9; 9 bases agree with TRBD1. The V segment lost 5 bases and the J segment 2 bases; nucleotides outside the gene matches: 16. There are 18 residues in the CDR3. Germline-derived CDR1 and CDR2 are SEHNR and FQNEAQ (reference sequence).

J is TRBJ1-1 and V is TRBV29-1, with D possibly being TRBD1 (5 bases). The CDR3 covers 11 residues. Between the trimmed V and J ends, which lost 5 bases and 2 bases, there was a span of 6 bases. Germline CDR1 and CDR2: SQVTM and ANQGSEA. This chain's CDR3 is CSVTGNTEAFF. Written as DNA, the CDR3 is TGCAGCGTTACAGGAAACACTGAAGCTTTCTTT.

This chain links TRBV14 with TRBJ2-7; weak D call: TRBD2 (6 bases). Trimming shortened V by 0 bases and J by 4 bases, and 19 bases separated the two germline ends. The CDR3 loop spans 17 amino acids. CDR1 is SGHDN and CDR2 is FVKESK in the germline V gene. The CDR3 DNA reads TGTGCCAGCAGCCAAGACCCCCGGGAGACACATCGGTACGAGCAGTACTTC. Its translation: CASSQDPRETHRYEQYF.